These T cell receptor beta chains were read from a single sample in a study of blood T cell repertoires in COVID-19. Assay: immunoSEQ multiplex PCR; the TCRdb copy retains only in-frame clones and omits some. The sample contains under 85,000 clones, around 83% of which appear only once. The sequenced sample was peripheral blood. These receptors all stem from a young man with COVID-19, enrolled during active disease. The conserved cysteine and the conserved F or W are not part of the CDR3 here. The D gene is left open where the match is weak.

J gene: TRBJ1-3
D gene: TRBD1
V gene: TRBV29-1
CDR3 protein: SVWGQSGNTIY

J gene: TRBJ1-1
D gene: NA
V gene: TRBV6-6
CDR3 protein: ASSTGVRVTEAF

J gene: TRBJ2-7
D gene: TRBD1
V gene: TRBV5-4
CDR3 protein: ASSLGQGGYEQY

J gene: TRBJ2-5
D gene: NA
V gene: TRBV30
CDR3 protein: AWGARETQY

J gene: TRBJ2-7
D gene: TRBD1
V gene: TRBV6-2/TRBV6-3
CDR3 protein: ASSATGQDYEQY

J gene: TRBJ2-3
D gene: TRBD2
V gene: TRBV11-2
CDR3 protein: ASSPRTSVAGDTQY

J gene: TRBJ1-2
D gene: TRBD1
V gene: TRBV28
CDR3 protein: ASVRDRAFHPFEAANYYGYT

J gene: TRBJ2-5
D gene: TRBD1
V gene: TRBV19
CDR3 protein: ASSIGRTGVYQETQY

J gene: TRBJ1-3
D gene: NA
V gene: TRBV9
CDR3 protein: ASSASPGNTIY

J gene: TRBJ1-4
D gene: NA
V gene: TRBV6-5
CDR3 protein: ASMSGAGDEKLF

J gene: TRBJ2-2
D gene: TRBD1
V gene: TRBV7-3
CDR3 protein: ASSLLRGTGVFSGELF

J gene: TRBJ2-2
D gene: TRBD1
V gene: TRBV4-3
CDR3 protein: ASSQDAGTGTGELF

J gene: TRBJ1-5
D gene: TRBD1
V gene: TRBV6-5
CDR3 protein: ASSYSRGRDQPQH

J gene: TRBJ2-4
D gene: NA
V gene: TRBV11-2
CDR3 protein: ASSLPNSVPPNIQY

J gene: TRBJ1-4
D gene: TRBD1
V gene: TRBV28
CDR3 protein: ASSPPGQGVEKLF

J gene: TRBJ2-7
D gene: NA
V gene: TRBV5-1
CDR3 protein: ASSLYGGSEQY

J gene: TRBJ2-1
D gene: TRBD2
V gene: TRBV14
CDR3 protein: VSSQFLAASYNEQF

J gene: TRBJ2-1
D gene: NA
V gene: TRBV27
CDR3 protein: ASRLERGNEQF

J gene: TRBJ2-6
D gene: TRBD1
V gene: TRBV7-9
CDR3 protein: ASTQGAGANVLT

J gene: TRBJ1-2
D gene: TRBD1
V gene: TRBV28
CDR3 protein: ASIGTGVGYT

J gene: TRBJ2-5
D gene: NA
V gene: TRBV18
CDR3 protein: ASSPGLQETQY

J gene: TRBJ1-1
D gene: NA
V gene: TRBV12-3/TRBV12-4
CDR3 protein: ASRGGGVTEAF

J gene: TRBJ1-3
D gene: NA
V gene: TRBV28
CDR3 protein: ASSLGRGFRGPGNTIY

J gene: TRBJ1-5
D gene: NA
V gene: TRBV30
CDR3 protein: AWSYPRVDSNQPQH

J gene: TRBJ2-3
D gene: NA
V gene: TRBV9
CDR3 protein: ASSGGVRTDTQY

J gene: TRBJ1-2
D gene: NA
V gene: TRBV21-1
CDR3 protein: ASSTHRGRFSGYT

J gene: TRBJ2-5
D gene: TRBD2
V gene: TRBV11-2
CDR3 protein: ASSLASGRGQETQY

J gene: TRBJ1-4
D gene: TRBD1
V gene: TRBV7-2
CDR3 protein: ASSLTGGGGEKLF

J gene: TRBJ2-5
D gene: NA
V gene: TRBV10-3
CDR3 protein: AISESGGQQETQY

J gene: TRBJ1-2
D gene: TRBD1
V gene: TRBV28
CDR3 protein: ASETGGRGYT

J gene: TRBJ2-3
D gene: NA
V gene: TRBV5-5
CDR3 protein: ASRPDRGGPDTQY

J gene: TRBJ2-2
D gene: NA
V gene: TRBV11-2
CDR3 protein: ASNPANTGELF

J gene: TRBJ1-5
D gene: NA
V gene: TRBV28
CDR3 protein: ASSLGAPQPQH

J gene: TRBJ1-6
D gene: NA
V gene: TRBV7-9
CDR3 protein: ASSSQGEASPLH

J gene: TRBJ2-7
D gene: TRBD1
V gene: TRBV9
CDR3 protein: ASSVAGTGGPYEQY

J gene: TRBJ2-7
D gene: NA
V gene: TRBV6-2/TRBV6-3
CDR3 protein: ASSYETPAYEQY